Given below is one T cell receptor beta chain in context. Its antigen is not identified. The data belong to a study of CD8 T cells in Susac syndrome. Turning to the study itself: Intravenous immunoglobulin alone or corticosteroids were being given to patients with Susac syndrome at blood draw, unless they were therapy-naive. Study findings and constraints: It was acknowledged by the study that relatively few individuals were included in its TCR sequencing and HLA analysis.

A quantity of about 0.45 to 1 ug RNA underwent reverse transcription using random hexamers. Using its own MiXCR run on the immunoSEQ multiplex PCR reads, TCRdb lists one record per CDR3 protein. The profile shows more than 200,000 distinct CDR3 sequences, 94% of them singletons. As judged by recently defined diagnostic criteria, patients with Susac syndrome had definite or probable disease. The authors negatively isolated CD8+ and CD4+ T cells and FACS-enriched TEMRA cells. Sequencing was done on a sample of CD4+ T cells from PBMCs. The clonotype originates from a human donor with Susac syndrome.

As DNA, the CDR3 is TGTGCCAGCAATAGGGCGGAAGAGACCCAGTACTTC. Encoded protein: CASNRAEETQYF. This chain connects TRBV12-3 or TRBV12-4 to TRBJ2-5; D gene unclear. The CDR3 covers 12 residues. Trimming left V 7 bases short and J 3 bases short, with 9 bases between.